This T cell receptor beta chain came from a study of CD8 T cells in ankylosing spondylitis. Germline trimming cut 4 bases from V and 3 bases from J; bases unmatched to any gene: 16. CDR1 is LNHNV, CDR2 YYDKDF, per germline (reference sequence). This CDR3 region has 18 residues. This clonotype was counted only a few times. Its antigen is still unknown. Study-level points and caveats: Disease-associated clones were CD8+ and fairly uncommon in peripheral blood. Roughly eight highly homologous variants made up a TCR beta motif, and this motif appeared characteristic of ankylosing spondylitis blood. Significant enrichment of disease-linked clones was reportedly seen in matched ankylosing spondylitis synovial fluid.

Each CDR3 protein is one row after TCRdb ran MiXCR on the 5' RACE reads. The sample has hundreds of thousands of distinct CDR3 sequences, approximately 12% seen once. The chain combines TRBV15 with TRBJ2-3, with 7 bases aligning to TRBD2. The TCR sequence derives from a male donor with ankylosing spondylitis. The sequenced sample consisted of blood, either unsorted or a sorted T cell fraction (not recorded which). DNA of the CDR3: TGTGCCACCAGCAACGGTGGGAGGGCCTTGATAGCGACAGATACGCAGTATTTT. Its protein product is CATSNGGRALIATDTQYF.